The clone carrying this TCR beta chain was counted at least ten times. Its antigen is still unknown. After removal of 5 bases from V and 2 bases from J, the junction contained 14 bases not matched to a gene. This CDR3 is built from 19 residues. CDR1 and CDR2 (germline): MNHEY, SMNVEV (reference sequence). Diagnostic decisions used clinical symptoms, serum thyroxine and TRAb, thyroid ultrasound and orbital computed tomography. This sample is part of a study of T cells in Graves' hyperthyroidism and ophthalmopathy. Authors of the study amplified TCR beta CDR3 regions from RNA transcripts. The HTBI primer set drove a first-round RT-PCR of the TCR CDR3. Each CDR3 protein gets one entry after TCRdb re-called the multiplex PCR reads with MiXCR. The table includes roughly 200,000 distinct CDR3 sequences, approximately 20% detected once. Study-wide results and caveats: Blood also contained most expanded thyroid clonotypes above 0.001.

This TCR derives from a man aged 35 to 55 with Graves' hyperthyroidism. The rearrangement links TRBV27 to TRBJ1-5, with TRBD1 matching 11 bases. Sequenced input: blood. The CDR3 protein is CASSPLPGQGDRGNQPQHF. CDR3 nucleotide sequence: TGTGCCAGCAGTCCCCTCCCGGGACAGGGGGATCGGGGCAATCAGCCCCAGCATTTT.